Listed below are T cell receptor beta chains from one sample, sequenced in a study of OX40 agonist ivuxolimab in advanced cancers. Only in-frame clones appear in the TCRdb table, and some are missing; sequencing was by immunoSEQ multiplex PCR. The sample shows 96,000 or so clones, approximately 84% of them seen only once. This specimen consisted of CD4+ or CD8+ T cells sorted from blood, obtained in a trial of the OX40 agonist ivuxolimab. These receptors all stem from an adult with an advanced solid tumor such as melanoma, head and neck, liver or kidney cancer. The CDR3 runs from the conserved cysteine through the conserved F or W. D genes are given only for firm matches. Not all rows give a size; the values are once, few, many and, for expanded clones, a class.

d_gene	v_gene	j_gene	abundance	CDR3aa	CDR3nt
TRBD1	TRBV30	TRBJ1-5	NA	CAWSPGQGSNQPQHF	TGTGCCTGGAGTCCCGGACAGGGTAGCAATCAGCCCCAGCATTTT
NA	TRBV5-4	TRBJ1-1	NA	CASSNILLAEAFF	TGTGCCAGCAGTAATATTTTGCTGGCTGAAGCTTTCTTT
TRBD1	TRBV7-2	TRBJ2-7	NA	CASSSTFTGAEQYF	TGTGCCAGCAGCTCCACTTTTACAGGGGCCGAGCAGTACTTC
TRBD1	TRBV29-1	TRBJ1-2	NA	CSVDLAQAGKPAGTGGFNYGYTF	TGCAGCGTCGATCTAGCCCAAGCCGGGAAACCAGCCGGGACAGGGGGCTTTAACTATGGCTACACCTTC
NA	TRBV6-6	TRBJ2-7	NA	CASSLGRLYEQYF	TGTGCCAGCAGTCTCGGTCGACTCTACGAGCAGTACTTC
TRBD2	TRBV27	TRBJ2-5	once	CASGPSGRAAETQYF	TGTGCCAGCGGCCCTAGCGGGAGGGCCGCAGAGACCCAGTACTTC
NA	TRBV10-3	TRBJ2-3	NA	CAIRKVDTQYF	TGTGCCATCAGAAAAGTAGATACGCAGTATTTT
TRBD2	TRBV9	TRBJ2-1	NA	CASSVGVAGGWSEQFF	TGTGCCAGCAGCGTAGGAGTAGCGGGGGGGTGGAGTGAGCAGTTCTTC
TRBD2	TRBV7-6	TRBJ2-2	NA	CASSFSGGSPGELFF	TGTGCCAGCAGCTTCAGCGGGGGGAGCCCCGGGGAGCTGTTTTTT
TRBD1	TRBV18	TRBJ2-7	NA	CASSPPSTGPYEQYF	TGTGCCAGCTCACCACCGTCGACAGGGCCTTACGAGCAGTACTTC
NA	TRBV19	TRBJ2-7	NA	CASSIRGPEREQYF	TGTGCCAGTAGTATCCGAGGGCCCGAGCGGGAGCAGTACTTC
NA	TRBV18	TRBJ2-1	NA	CASSPSMSDEQFF	TGTGCCAGCTCACCATCCATGTCAGATGAGCAGTTCTTC
NA	TRBV6-5	TRBJ2-5	NA	CASSSGGGETQYF	TGTGCCAGCAGTTCAGGGGGAGGAGAGACCCAGTACTTC
NA	TRBV5-8	TRBJ2-7	NA	CASSLTSGSLGEQYF	TGTGCCAGCAGCTTGACATCAGGGAGTTTGGGCGAGCAGTACTTC
NA	TRBV14	TRBJ2-1	NA	CASSQGQGNEQFF	TGTGCCAGCAGCCAAGGGCAGGGCAATGAGCAGTTCTTC
NA	TRBV4-1	TRBJ1-1	NA	CASSQDLDGPNTEAFF	TGCGCCAGCAGCCAAGATCTCGACGGCCCGAACACTGAAGCTTTCTTT
NA	TRBV7-9	TRBJ2-3	NA	CASSSPEMGKNTQYF	TGTGCCAGCAGCTCCCCAGAGATGGGGAAGAATACGCAGTATTTT
NA	TRBV25-1	TRBJ1-4	NA	CASSELDQGNEKLFF	TGTGCCAGCAGTGAATTGGATCAGGGTAATGAAAAACTGTTTTTT
TRBD2	TRBV6-5	TRBJ2-3	NA	CASRVGGSGGDTQYF	TGTGCCAGCCGAGTGGGCGGGAGTGGTGGAGATACGCAGTATTTT
TRBD1	TRBV27	TRBJ2-5	NA	CASSLTDRAKETQYF	TGTGCCAGCAGTTTAACTGACAGGGCTAAGGAGACCCAGTACTTC
TRBD2	TRBV5-1	TRBJ2-3	NA	CASSLEGRSGTSVHTQYF	TGCGCCAGCAGCTTAGAGGGGAGGTCCGGGACTAGCGTACATACGCAGTATTTT
NA	TRBV2	TRBJ2-1	NA	CASSEESKHNEQFF	TGTGCCAGCAGTGAAGAAAGTAAACACAATGAGCAGTTCTTC
NA	TRBV5-1	TRBJ1-1	few	CASSGAQGRSAEAFF	TGCGCCAGCAGCGGGGCACAGGGAAGGTCGGCTGAAGCTTTCTTT
TRBD1	TRBV18	TRBJ2-2	NA	CASSPPIQGIEGRELFF	TGTGCCAGCTCACCACCCATACAGGGGATCGAAGGCAGGGAGCTGTTTTTT
NA	TRBV5-1	TRBJ2-3	NA	CASSLGLASTDTQYF	TGCGCCAGCAGCTTGGGACTCGCTAGCACAGATACGCAGTATTTT
NA	TRBV9	TRBJ1-3	NA	CASSPTPVTSSGNTIYF	TGTGCCAGCAGCCCAACCCCGGTTACGAGCTCTGGAAACACCATATATTTT
NA	TRBV5-8	TRBJ1-5	NA	CASTTVVGINSNQPQHF	TGTGCCAGCACCACGGTGGTGGGAATTAATAGCAATCAGCCCCAGCATTTT
TRBD2	TRBV5-1	TRBJ2-7	NA	CASSPLAGGTYEQYF	TGCGCCAGCAGCCCACTAGCGGGCGGAACCTACGAGCAGTACTTC
TRBD2	TRBV2	TRBJ2-7	NA	CASSEGLAGTGAYEQYF	TGTGCCAGCAGTGAAGGACTAGCGGGCACAGGGGCCTACGAGCAGTACTTC
NA	TRBV5-8	TRBJ1-2	few	CASSLQVNYGYTF	TGTGCCAGCAGCTTACAGGTTAACTATGGCTACACCTTC
NA	TRBV5-6	TRBJ2-5	NA	CASSFGEDQYF	TGTGCCAGCAGCTTCGGTGAAGACCAGTACTTC
NA	TRBV2	TRBJ1-6	NA	CASSELWAGERNSPLHF	TGTGCCAGCAGTGAACTGTGGGCAGGGGAAAGGAATTCACCCCTCCACTTT
NA	TRBV6-5	TRBJ2-5	NA	CASRPLQALRETQYF	TGTGCCAGCAGACCGCTCCAGGCCTTAAGGGAGACCCAGTACTTC
NA	TRBV19	TRBJ2-7	NA	CASSMGDPPAYEQYF	TGTGCCAGTAGTATGGGGGACCCCCCGGCCTACGAGCAGTACTTC
TRBD2	TRBV10-2	TRBJ2-1	NA	CASSESTLAGVTNEQFF	TGCGCCAGCAGTGAGTCGACTTTAGCGGGAGTGACCAATGAGCAGTTCTTC
NA	TRBV6-6	TRBJ1-4	few	CASSYPAEREEKLFF	TGTGCCAGCAGTTACCCCGCCGAGAGGGAGGAAAAACTGTTTTTT
NA	TRBV6-5	TRBJ1-3	NA	CASSSVEGPSGNTIYF	TGTGCCAGCAGTTCTGTGGAGGGACCCTCTGGAAACACCATATATTTT
NA	TRBV19	TRBJ1-4	NA	CASIRAGFPEKLFF	TGTGCCAGTATTCGAGCAGGGTTTCCTGAAAAACTGTTTTTT
NA	TRBV10-3	TRBJ1-3	NA	CAIRGGLESGNTIYF	TGTGCCATCAGGGGGGGACTCGAGAGTGGAAACACCATATATTTT